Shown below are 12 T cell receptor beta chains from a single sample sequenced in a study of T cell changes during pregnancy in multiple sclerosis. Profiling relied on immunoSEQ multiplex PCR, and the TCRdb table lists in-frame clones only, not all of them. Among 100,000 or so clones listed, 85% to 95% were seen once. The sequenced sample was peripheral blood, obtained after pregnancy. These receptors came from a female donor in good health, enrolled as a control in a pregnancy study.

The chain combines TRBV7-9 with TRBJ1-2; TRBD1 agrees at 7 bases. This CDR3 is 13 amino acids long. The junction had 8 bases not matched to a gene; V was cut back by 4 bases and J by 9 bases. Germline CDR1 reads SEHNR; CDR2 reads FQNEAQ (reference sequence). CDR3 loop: CASSSRTGGSYTF. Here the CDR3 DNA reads TGTGCCAGCAGCTCCCGGACAGGCGGTAGCTACACCTTC.

The CDR3 here is CASKQGDGLLTEAFF. The CDR3 DNA follows: TGCGCCAGTAAACAGGGGGATGGGTTGCTGACTGAAGCTTTCTTT. The chain couples TRBV5-1 to TRBJ1-1; TRBD1 matches at 8 bases. After removal of 8 bases from V and 5 bases from J, the junction contained 14 bases not matched to a gene. The germline gives CDR1 SGHRS, CDR2 YFSETQ. The CDR3 is 15 residues long.

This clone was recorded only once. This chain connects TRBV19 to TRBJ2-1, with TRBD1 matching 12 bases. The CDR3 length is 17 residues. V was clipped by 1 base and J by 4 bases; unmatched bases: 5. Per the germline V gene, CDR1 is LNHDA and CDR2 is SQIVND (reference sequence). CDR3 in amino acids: CASSIGGTGGKYNEQFF. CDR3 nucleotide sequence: TGTGCCAGTAGTATAGGGGGGACAGGGGGCAAGTACAATGAGCAGTTCTTC.

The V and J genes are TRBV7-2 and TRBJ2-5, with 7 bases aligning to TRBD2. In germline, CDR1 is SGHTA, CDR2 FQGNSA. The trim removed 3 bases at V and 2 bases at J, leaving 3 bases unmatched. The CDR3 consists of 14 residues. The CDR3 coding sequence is TGTGCCAGCAGCTTCGGGGGAGGGCAAGAGACCCAGTACTTC. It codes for CASSFGGGQETQYF.

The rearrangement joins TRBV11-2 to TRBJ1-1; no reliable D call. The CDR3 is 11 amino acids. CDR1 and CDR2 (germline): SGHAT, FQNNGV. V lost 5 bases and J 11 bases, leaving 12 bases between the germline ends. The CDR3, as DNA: TGTGCCAGCAGCCCTATGACCAGGGCTTTCTTT. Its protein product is CASSPMTRAFF.

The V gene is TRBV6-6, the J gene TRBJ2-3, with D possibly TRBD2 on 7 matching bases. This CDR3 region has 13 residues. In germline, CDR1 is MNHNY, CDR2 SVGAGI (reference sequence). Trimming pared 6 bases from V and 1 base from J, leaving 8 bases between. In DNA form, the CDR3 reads TGTGCCAGCAGAGGGGGGGGCACAGATACGCAGTATTTT. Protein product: CASRGGGTDTQYF.

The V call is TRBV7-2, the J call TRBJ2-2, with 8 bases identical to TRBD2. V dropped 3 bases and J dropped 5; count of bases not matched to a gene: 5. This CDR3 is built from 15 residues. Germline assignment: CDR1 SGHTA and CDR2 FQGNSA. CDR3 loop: CASSLSGGATGELFF. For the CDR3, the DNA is TGTGCCAGCAGCTTGAGCGGGGGAGCAACCGGGGAGCTGTTTTTT.

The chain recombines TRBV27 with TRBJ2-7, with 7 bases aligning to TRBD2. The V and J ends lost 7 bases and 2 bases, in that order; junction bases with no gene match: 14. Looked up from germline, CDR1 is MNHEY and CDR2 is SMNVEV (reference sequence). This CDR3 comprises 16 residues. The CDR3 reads CASTPSRGSLAYEQYF. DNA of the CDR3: TGTGCCAGCACTCCTTCCCGCGGGAGCTTGGCCTACGAGCAGTACTTC.

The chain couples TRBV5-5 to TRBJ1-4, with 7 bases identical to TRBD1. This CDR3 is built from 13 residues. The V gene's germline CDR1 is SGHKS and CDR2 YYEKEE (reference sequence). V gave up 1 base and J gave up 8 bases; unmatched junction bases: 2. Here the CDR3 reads CASSLPQGEKLFF. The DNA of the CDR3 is TGTGCCAGCAGCTTGCCACAGGGGGAAAAACTGTTTTTT.

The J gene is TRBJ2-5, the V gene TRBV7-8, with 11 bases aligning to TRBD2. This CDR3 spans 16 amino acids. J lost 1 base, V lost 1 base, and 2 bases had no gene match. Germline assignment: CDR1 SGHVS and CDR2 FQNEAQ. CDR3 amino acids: CASSLGTSGPQETQYF. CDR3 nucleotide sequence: TGTGCCAGCAGCTTAGGGACTAGCGGGCCCCAAGAGACCCAGTACTTC.

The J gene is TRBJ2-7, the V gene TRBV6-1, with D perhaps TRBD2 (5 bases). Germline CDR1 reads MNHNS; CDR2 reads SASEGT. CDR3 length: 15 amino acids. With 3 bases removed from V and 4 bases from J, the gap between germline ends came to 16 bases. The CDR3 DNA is TGTGCCAGCAGTGAGGGAGCTAGCCCTTGGTACGAGCAGTACTTC. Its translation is CASSEGASPWYEQYF.

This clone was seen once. The CDR3: CASSIALTSGNTGELFF. For the CDR3, the DNA is TGTGCCAGTAGTATAGCCTTGACTAGCGGGAACACCGGGGAGCTGTTTTTT. The chain has TRBV19 and TRBJ2-2, with 9 bases aligning to TRBD2. With V trimmed by 1 base and J by 1 base, 4 bases remained unmatched. CDR1 LNHDA and CDR2 SQIVND come from the germline V gene (reference sequence). This CDR3 is built from 17 residues.